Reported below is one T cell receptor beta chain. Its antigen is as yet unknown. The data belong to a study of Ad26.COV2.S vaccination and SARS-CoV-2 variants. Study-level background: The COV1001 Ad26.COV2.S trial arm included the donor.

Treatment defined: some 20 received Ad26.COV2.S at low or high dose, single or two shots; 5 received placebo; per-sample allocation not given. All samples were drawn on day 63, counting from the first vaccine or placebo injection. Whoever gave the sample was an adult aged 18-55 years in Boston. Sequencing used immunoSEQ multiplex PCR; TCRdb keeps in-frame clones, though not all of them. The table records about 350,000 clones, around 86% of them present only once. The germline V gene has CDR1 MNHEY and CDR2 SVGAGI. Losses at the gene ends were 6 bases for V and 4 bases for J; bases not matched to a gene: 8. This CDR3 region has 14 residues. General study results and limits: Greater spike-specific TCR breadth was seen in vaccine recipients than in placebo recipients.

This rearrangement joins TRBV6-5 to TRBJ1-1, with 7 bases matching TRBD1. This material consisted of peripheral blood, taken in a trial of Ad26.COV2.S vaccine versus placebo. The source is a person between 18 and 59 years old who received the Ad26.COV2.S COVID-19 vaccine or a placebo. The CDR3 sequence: CASSRGQPFTEAFF. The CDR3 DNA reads TGTGCCAGCAGCCGGGGACAGCCTTTCACTGAAGCTTTCTTT.